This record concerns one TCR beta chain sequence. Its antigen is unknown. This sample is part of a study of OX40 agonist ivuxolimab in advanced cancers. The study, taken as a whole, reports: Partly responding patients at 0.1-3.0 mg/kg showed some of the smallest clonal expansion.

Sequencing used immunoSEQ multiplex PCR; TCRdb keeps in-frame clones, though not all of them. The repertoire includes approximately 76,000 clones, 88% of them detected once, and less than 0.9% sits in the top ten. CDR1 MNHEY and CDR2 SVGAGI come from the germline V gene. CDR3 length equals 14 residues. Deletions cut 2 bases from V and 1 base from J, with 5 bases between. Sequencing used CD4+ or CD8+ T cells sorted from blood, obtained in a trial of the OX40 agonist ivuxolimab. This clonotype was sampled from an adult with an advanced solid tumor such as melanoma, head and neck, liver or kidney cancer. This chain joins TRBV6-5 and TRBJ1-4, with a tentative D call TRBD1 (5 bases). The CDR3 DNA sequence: TGTGCCAGCAGTTACGGGGGAACTAATGAAAAACTGTTTTTT. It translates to CASSYGGTNEKLFF.